This passage covers 29 T cell receptor beta chains from one sample sequenced in a study of blood T cell repertoires in COVID-19 (dated by TCRdb to between 2020 and 2021). Preparation of the library involved the immunoSEQ multiplex PCR assay. TCRdb's version of the immuneACCESS table is confined to in-frame rearrangements and falls short of the full clone set. An unresolved V gene accounts for under half of the shortfall where checked; the remainder is of unknown origin. In this sample the table shows 250,000 to 350,000 clones, 89% of which occur a single time. The ten largest clones take up about 12% of the sample. Sequenced: peripheral blood. The receptors were sampled from a woman aged 55-69 years with acute or convalescent COVID-19.

This sequence joins TRBV2 and TRBJ2-5; D is perhaps TRBD1 (6 bases). The CDR3 contains 14 residues. CDR1 SNHLY and CDR2 FYNNEI come from the germline V gene. V dropped 6 bases and J dropped 0 bases, with 11 bases sitting between them. CDR3 DNA sequence: TGTGCCAGCAGCAACGGACAGTACCAAGAGACCCAGTACTTC. Protein sequence: CASSNGQYQETQYF.

The table lists this clone with a few counts. The chain links TRBV10-3 to TRBJ2-7; no reliable D call. Trimming stripped 0 bases from V and 11 bases from J, with 20 bases between. CDR1 and CDR2 (germline): ENHRY, SYGVKD. There are 15 residues in the CDR3. The CDR3 region is CAISESTVPFISEYF. DNA for the CDR3: TGTGCCATCAGTGAGTCAACAGTCCCATTCATATCTGAGTACTTC.

The table lists this clone with a few counts. This chain uses TRBV7-8 with TRBJ2-3, with 12 positions matching TRBD2. After removal of 5 bases from V and 4 bases from J, the junction contained 4 bases not matched to a gene. The length of the CDR3 is 15 residues. Germline V CDR1 and CDR2: SGHVS, FQNEAQ. CDR3: CASSPLAGGPDTQYF. As DNA, the CDR3 is TGTGCCAGCAGCCCGCTAGCGGGAGGGCCAGATACGCAGTATTTT.

The gene calls are TRBV19 and TRBJ2-2; D is possibly TRBD2 (6 bases). The CDR3 has 13 amino acids. Germline V lookup: CDR1 LNHDA, CDR2 SQIVND (reference sequence). V was cut by 7 bases and J by 7 bases, with 13 bases left in between. CDR3 coding DNA: TGTGCCAGTACCGGCGGGATTCTCGGGGAGCTGTTTTTT. It translates to CASTGGILGELFF.

The J gene is TRBJ1-1, the V gene TRBV18; no clear D. V lost 3 bases and J lost 1, with 3 bases in between. CDR1 is KGHSH and CDR2 is LQKENI in the germline V gene. The CDR3 length is 12 residues. CDR3 sequence: CASSPRNTEAFF. The CDR3 nucleotides read TGTGCCAGCTCACCGCGGAACACTGAAGCTTTCTTT.

CDR3 coding DNA: TGTGCCAGCTCACCACAGGAGGGCCGGGCAGATACGCAGTATTTT. This gives the protein CASSPQEGRADTQYF. The genes are TRBV18 and TRBJ2-3; tentative D call: TRBD2 (6 bases). Germline V gene data show CDR1 as KGHSH and CDR2 as LQKENI. The CDR3 runs to 15 residues. V lost 1 base and J 4 bases, leaving 12 bases between the germline ends.

This clone was counted once. The gene calls are TRBV12-3 or TRBV12-4 and TRBJ2-5, with D unclear. Trimming left V 3 bases short and J 1 base short, with 6 bases between. The CDR3 consists of 13 residues. The CDR3 DNA follows: TGTGCCAGCAGTTTGTACTTCCAAGAGACCCAGTACTTC. Translating it yields CASSLYFQETQYF.

The chain uses TRBV3-1 (or the pseudogene TRBV3-2) and TRBJ2-1; 10 bases are shared with TRBD2. V dropped 6 bases and J dropped 6; count of bases not matched to a gene: 8. The CDR3 covers 15 residues. Germline V gene lookup returns CDR1 LGHDT and CDR2 YNNKEL (reference sequence). CDR3 DNA: TGTGCCAGCAGGTCCAGCGGGGGGGTGGGCAATGAGCAGTTCTTC. It specifies CASRSSGGVGNEQFF.

The chain employs TRBV27 and TRBJ2-7, with D uncertain. With 0 bases removed from V and 3 bases from J, the gap between germline ends came to 6 bases. Germline CDR1 MNHEY, CDR2 SMNVEV (reference sequence). The CDR3 spans 13 residues. The CDR3 nucleotides are TGTGCCAGCAGTTTATCGTTCTACTACGAGCAGTACTTC. As protein: CASSLSFYYEQYF.

This chain connects TRBV5-6 to TRBJ2-7; D call uncertain. This CDR3 comprises 14 residues. V was trimmed by 1 base and J by 0 bases, leaving 8 bases between them. Germline V gene sequence: CDR1 SGHDT, CDR2 YYEEEE. CDR3 sequence: CASSLLESSYEQYF. The CDR3 DNA follows: TGTGCCAGCAGCTTGTTGGAGAGCTCCTACGAGCAGTACTTC.

The genes are TRBV5-1 and TRBJ1-4; D unclear. The V end lost 0 bases, the J end lost 3 bases, and 9 bases lay between the germline ends. Germline lookup yields CDR1 SGHRS and CDR2 YFSETQ. The CDR3 spans 15 residues. CDR3 loop: CASSLDRSANEKLFF. CDR3 bases: TGCGCCAGCAGCTTGGATCGGTCGGCTAATGAAAAACTGTTTTTT.

The chain links TRBV7-3 to TRBJ2-7; 7 bases fit TRBD2. V lost 4 bases and J lost 6; bases outside the gene matches: 12. CDR1 is SGHTA, CDR2 FQGTGA, per germline. This CDR3 spans 15 amino acids. The CDR3 nucleotides are TGTGCCAGCAGCTCCGAGCGGGGCGGGGTCCCCGAGCAGTACTTC. Encoded protein: CASSSERGGVPEQYF.

This clone was seen just once. V usage is TRBV6-2 or TRBV6-3 and J usage is TRBJ1-2; D remains unclear. CDR3 size: 15 residues. V lost 2 bases, J lost 0 bases, and 10 bases lay in between. The germline V gene has CDR1 MNHEY and CDR2 SVGEGT. The CDR3 reads CASSYKRTTNYGYTF. The CDR3 coding sequence is TGTGCCAGCAGTTACAAGAGAACTACTAACTATGGCTACACCTTC.

The chain couples TRBV5-8 to TRBJ1-1, with 8 bases matching TRBD1. Per the germline V gene, CDR1 is SGHTS and CDR2 is YDEGEE. The CDR3 consists of 16 residues. J was trimmed by 2 bases and V by 0 bases; bases with no gene match: 6. The CDR3 nucleotides are TGTGCCAGCAGCTTGGATCCAGGGGGCCAAAACACTGAAGCTTTCTTT. This translates into CASSLDPGGQNTEAFF. The full variable domain, with the rest looked up from reference TRBV5-8 and TRBJ1-1, is EAGVTQSPTHLIKTRGQQATLRCSPISGHTSVYWYQQALGLGLQFLLWYDEGEERNRGNFPPRFSGRQFPNYSSELNVNALELEDSALYLCASSLDPGGQNTEAFFGQGTRLTVV.

The chain's CDR3 is CASSYSESSSGNTIYF. CDR3 coding DNA: TGTGCCAGCAGTTACTCTGAGTCTAGCTCTGGAAACACCATATATTTT. J is TRBJ1-3 and V is TRBV6-5, with D hard to call. Trimming stripped 0 bases from V and 0 bases from J, with 9 bases between. The CDR3 runs 16 residues. Germline V gene lookup returns CDR1 MNHEY and CDR2 SVGAGI.

The rearrangement joins TRBV7-2 to TRBJ1-4, with a possible D match to TRBD1 (6 bases). Germline V CDR1 and CDR2: SGHTA, FQGNSA. This CDR3 contains 14 residues. The ends were cut back, 3 bases at V and 5 bases at J, with 10 bases in the middle. CDR3 sequence reads: CASSFFTGNEKLFF. The CDR3 DNA sequence: TGTGCCAGCAGCTTTTTCACAGGGAATGAAAAACTGTTTTTT. Variable domain in full (rest from reference TRBV7-2 and TRBJ1-4): GAGVSQSPSNKVTEKGKDVELRCDPISGHTALYWYRQSLGQGLEFLIYFQGNSAPDKSGLPSDRFSAERTGGSVSTLTIQRTQQEDSAVYLCASSFFTGNEKLFFGSGTQLSVL.

The chain is built from TRBV6-5 and TRBJ2-7, with 7 bases matching TRBD1. Trimming at V came to 8 bases and at J to 3 bases, leaving 13 bases not matched to a gene. CDR1 and CDR2 (germline): MNHEY, SVGAGI. CDR3 size: 15 residues. CDR3 protein: CASLPTPGTDYEQYF. CDR3 DNA sequence: TGTGCCAGCCTCCCTACCCCAGGGACAGACTACGAGCAGTACTTC.

As DNA, the CDR3 is TGCGCCAGCAGCTTGTACGGGGTTCGTGTTCATGAGCAGTTCTTC. Translation gives CASSLYGVRVHEQFF. The chain combines TRBV5-1 with TRBJ2-1, with D possibly matching TRBD2 (5 bases). The germline V gene encodes CDR1 SGHRS and CDR2 YFSETQ. V was trimmed by 1 base and J by 8 bases, leaving 16 bases between them. The CDR3 is 15 residues long.

This clone is a singleton in its sample. The V call is TRBV4-1, the J call TRBJ1-5, with 9 nucleotides matching TRBD1. The V gene end was trimmed by 1 base and the J gene end by 6 bases; junction bases not matched to a gene: 16. CDR3 length equals 19 residues. The V gene's germline CDR1 is MGHRA and CDR2 YSYEKL. The CDR3 region has the DNA TGCGCCAGCAGCCAAGTTCTTGGAGGGCCCGGGACAGGGTTTCAGCCCCAGCATTTT. This encodes CASSQVLGGPGTGFQPQHF.

The chain is built from TRBV27 and TRBJ2-4, with a tentative D call TRBD2 (6 bases). The V end was cut by 3 bases, the J end by 6 bases, with 15 bases between. Germline loops: CDR1 MNHEY, CDR2 SMNVEV (reference sequence). This CDR3 has 15 residues. The CDR3 is CASSFTAGGTNIQYF. CDR3 DNA sequence: TGTGCCAGCAGTTTCACAGCCGGAGGGACAAACATTCAGTACTTC.

V usage is TRBV7-2 and J usage is TRBJ2-7, with unresolved D. CDR3 size: 12 residues. CDR1 and CDR2 from the germline V gene are SGHTA and FQGNSA. V lost 5 bases to trimming and J lost 0 bases, with 5 bases between them. CDR3 sequence: CASSTYSYEQYF. CDR3 in DNA: TGTGCCAGCAGCACCTACTCCTACGAGCAGTACTTC. Based on the CDR3 plus reference TRBV7-2 and TRBJ2-7, the full variable domain is GAGVSQSPSNKVTEKGKDVELRCDPISGHTALYWYRQSLGQGLEFLIYFQGNSAPDKSGLPSDRFSAERTGGSVSTLTIQRTQQEDSAVYLCASSTYSYEQYFGPGTRLTVT.

V is TRBV28 and J is TRBJ2-7; 12 nucleotides line up with TRBD1. With V trimmed by 5 bases and J by 0 bases, 11 bases remained unmatched. The CDR3 has 18 amino acids. The V gene's germline CDR1 is MDHEN and CDR2 SYDVKM. In DNA, the CDR3 is TGTGCCAGCAGTCGTCCCGGGACAGGGGGCCGAAGCTCCTACGAGCAGTACTTC. This encodes CASSRPGTGGRSSYEQYF.

This rearrangement joins TRBV21-1 to TRBJ2-7; the DNA was not used to check the table's D call, TRBD2. TRBV21-1 counts as a pseudogene. This CDR3 spans 16 amino acids. In nucleotides, the CDR3 is TGTGCCAGCAGCAATCCTCATAGCGGGAGGGCCTACGAGCAGTACTTC. It codes for CASSNPHSGRAYEQYF.

The chain links TRBV2 to TRBJ2-7, with unresolved D. Trimming removed 6 bases at V and 6 bases at J, with 12 bases between. This CDR3 is built from 12 residues. Germline lookup yields CDR1 SNHLY and CDR2 FYNNEI. The CDR3 spells CASRTNAVEQYF. The CDR3 region has the DNA TGTGCCAGCAGGACGAACGCGGTCGAGCAGTACTTC.

The rearrangement links TRBV27 to TRBJ2-2, with 11 bases that match TRBD1. The CDR3 has 17 residues. Germline CDR1 MNHEY, CDR2 SMNVEV (reference sequence). The V and J ends lost 3 bases and 5 bases, in that order; junction bases with no gene match: 8. The CDR3 reads CASSFLIGTGGTGELFF. The CDR3 bases are TGTGCCAGCAGTTTTCTTATCGGGACAGGGGGAACCGGGGAGCTGTTTTTT.

This clone is a singleton in its sample. This sample includes further DNA sequences coding for the same CDR3. The rearrangement joins TRBV28 to TRBJ1-5; TRBD1 aligns across 10 bases. The junction had 0 bases not matched to a gene; V was cut back by 6 bases and J by 4 bases. Germline CDR1 and CDR2: MDHEN and SYDVKM. CDR3 length: 13 residues. Here the CDR3 DNA reads TGTGCCAGCAGGGACAGGGGGAATCAGCCCCAGCATTTT. Residues: CASRDRGNQPQHF.

This chain links TRBV5-1 with TRBJ1-1, with a tentative D call TRBD1 (5 bases). Trimming stripped 0 bases from V and 3 bases from J, with 15 bases between. Per the germline V gene, CDR1 is SGHRS and CDR2 is YFSETQ. This CDR3 is built from 16 residues. CDR3 sequence: CASSLARAGRDTEAFF. CDR3 nucleotide sequence: TGCGCCAGCAGCTTGGCCCGCGCAGGGCGAGACACTGAAGCTTTCTTT.

The chain uses TRBV11-2 and TRBJ1-6, with D possibly TRBD1 on 6 matching bases. Germline CDR1 reads SGHAT; CDR2 reads FQNNGV. Trimming shortened V by 6 bases and J by 6 bases, and 12 bases separated the two germline ends. This CDR3 spans 14 amino acids. The CDR3 sequence is CASRSTGSNSPLHF. Written as DNA, the CDR3 is TGTGCCAGCAGGTCCACAGGGAGTAATTCACCCCTCCACTTT. Using reference TRBV11-2 and TRBJ1-6 for the parts outside the CDR3, the full variable domain is EAGVAQSPRYKIIEKRQSVAFWCNPISGHATLYWYQQILGQGPKLLIQFQNNGVVDDSQLPKDRFSAERLKGVDSTLKIQPAKLEDSAVYLCASRSTGSNSPLHFGNGTRLTVT.

The chain employs TRBV2 and TRBJ2-3, with 15 bases fitting TRBD2. This CDR3 contains 16 residues. CDR1 is SNHLY and CDR2 is FYNNEI in the germline V gene. Trimming took 7 bases from V and 4 from J; bases not matched to a gene: 6. In nucleotides, the CDR3 is TGTGCCAGCACTCGGACTAGCGGGGGGGCCCCAGATACGCAGTATTTT. Translation: CASTRTSGGAPDTQYF.